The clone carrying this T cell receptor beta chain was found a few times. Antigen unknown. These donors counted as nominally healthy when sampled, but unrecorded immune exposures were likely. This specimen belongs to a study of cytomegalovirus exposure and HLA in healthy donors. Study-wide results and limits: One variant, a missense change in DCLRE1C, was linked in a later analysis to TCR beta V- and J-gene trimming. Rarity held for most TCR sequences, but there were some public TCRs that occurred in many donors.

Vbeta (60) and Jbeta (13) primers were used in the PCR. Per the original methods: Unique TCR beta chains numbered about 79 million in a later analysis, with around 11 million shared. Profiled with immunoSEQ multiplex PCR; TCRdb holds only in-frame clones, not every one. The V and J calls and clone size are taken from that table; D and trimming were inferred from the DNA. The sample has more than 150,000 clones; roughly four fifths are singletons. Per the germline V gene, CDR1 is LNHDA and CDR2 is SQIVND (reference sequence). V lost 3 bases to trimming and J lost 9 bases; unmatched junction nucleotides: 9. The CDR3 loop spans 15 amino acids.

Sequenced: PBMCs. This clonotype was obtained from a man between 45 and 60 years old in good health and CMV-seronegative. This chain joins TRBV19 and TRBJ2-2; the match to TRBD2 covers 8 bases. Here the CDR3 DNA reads TGTGCCAGTAGTATTGGGCGGACTAGCAGCCGGGAGCTGTTTTTT. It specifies CASSIGRTSSRELFF.